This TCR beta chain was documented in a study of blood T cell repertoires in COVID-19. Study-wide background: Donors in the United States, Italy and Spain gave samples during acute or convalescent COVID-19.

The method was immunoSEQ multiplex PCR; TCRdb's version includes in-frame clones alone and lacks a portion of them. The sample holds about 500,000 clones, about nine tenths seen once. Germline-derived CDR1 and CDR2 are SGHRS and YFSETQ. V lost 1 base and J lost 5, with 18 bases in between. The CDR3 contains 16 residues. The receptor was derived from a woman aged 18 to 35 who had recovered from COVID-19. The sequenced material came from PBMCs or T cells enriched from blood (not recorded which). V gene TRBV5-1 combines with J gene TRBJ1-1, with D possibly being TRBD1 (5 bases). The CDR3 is CASSLSSGALGTEAFF. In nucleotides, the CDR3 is TGCGCCAGCAGCTTGTCTAGCGGGGCGCTAGGGACTGAAGCTTTCTTT.